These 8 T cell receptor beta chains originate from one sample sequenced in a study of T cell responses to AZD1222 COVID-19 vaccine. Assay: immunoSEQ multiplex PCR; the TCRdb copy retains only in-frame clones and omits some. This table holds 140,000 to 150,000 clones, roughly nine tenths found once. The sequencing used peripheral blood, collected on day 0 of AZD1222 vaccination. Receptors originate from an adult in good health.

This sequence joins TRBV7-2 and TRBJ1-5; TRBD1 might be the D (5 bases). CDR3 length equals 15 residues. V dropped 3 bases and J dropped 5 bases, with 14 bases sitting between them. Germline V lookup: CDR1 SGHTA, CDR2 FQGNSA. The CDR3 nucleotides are TGTGCCAGCAGCTTGTGGGGAGACAGTTATCAGCCCCAGCATTTT. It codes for CASSLWGDSYQPQHF.

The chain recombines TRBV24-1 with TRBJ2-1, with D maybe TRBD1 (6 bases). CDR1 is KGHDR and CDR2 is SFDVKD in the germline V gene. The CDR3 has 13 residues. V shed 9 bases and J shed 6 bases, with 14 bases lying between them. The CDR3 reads CATEDRVVNEQFF. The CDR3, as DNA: TGTGCCACCGAGGACAGAGTGGTCAATGAGCAGTTCTTC.

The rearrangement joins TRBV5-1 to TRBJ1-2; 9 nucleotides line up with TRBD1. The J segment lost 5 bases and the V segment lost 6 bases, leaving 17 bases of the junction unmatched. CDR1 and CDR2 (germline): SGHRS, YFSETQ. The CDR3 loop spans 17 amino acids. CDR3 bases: TGCGCCAGCACCCCCACCCCGGGACAGGGAGAGTTTTATGGCTACACCTTC. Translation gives CASTPTPGQGEFYGYTF.

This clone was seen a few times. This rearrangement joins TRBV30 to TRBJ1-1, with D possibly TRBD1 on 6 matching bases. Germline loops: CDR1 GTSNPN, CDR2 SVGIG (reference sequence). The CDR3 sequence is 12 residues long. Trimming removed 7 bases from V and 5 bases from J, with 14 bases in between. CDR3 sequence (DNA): TGTGCCTATACAGGGTATAGGACTGAAGCTTTCTTT. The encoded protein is CAYTGYRTEAFF. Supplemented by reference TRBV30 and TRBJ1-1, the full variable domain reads SQTIHQWPATLVQPVGSPLSLECTVEGTSNPNLYWYRQAAGRGLQLLFYSVGIGQISSEVPQNLSASRPQDRQFILSSKKLLLSDSGFYLCAYTGYRTEAFFGQGTRLTVV.

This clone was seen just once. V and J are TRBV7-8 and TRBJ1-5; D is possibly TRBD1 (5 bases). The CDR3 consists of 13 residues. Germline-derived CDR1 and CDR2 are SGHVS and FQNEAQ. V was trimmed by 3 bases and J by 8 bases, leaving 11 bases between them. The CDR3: CASSFDGAEPQHF. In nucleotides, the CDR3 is TGTGCCAGCAGCTTCGACGGGGCGGAGCCCCAGCATTTT.

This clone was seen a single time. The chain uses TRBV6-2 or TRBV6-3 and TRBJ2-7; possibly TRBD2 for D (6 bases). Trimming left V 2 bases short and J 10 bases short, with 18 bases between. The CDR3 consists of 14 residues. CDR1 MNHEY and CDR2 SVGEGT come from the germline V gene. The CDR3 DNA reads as TGTGCCAGCAGTTACATCTGGGACTGGAGAAACCAGTACTTC. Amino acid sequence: CASSYIWDWRNQYF.

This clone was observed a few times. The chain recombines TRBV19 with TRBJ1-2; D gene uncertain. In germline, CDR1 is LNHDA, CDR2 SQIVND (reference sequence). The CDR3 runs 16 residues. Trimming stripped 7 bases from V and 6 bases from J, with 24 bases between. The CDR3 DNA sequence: TGTGCCAGTATTCCGCAGGTCAACCACAGATCAAATGGCTACACCTTC. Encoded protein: CASIPQVNHRSNGYTF.

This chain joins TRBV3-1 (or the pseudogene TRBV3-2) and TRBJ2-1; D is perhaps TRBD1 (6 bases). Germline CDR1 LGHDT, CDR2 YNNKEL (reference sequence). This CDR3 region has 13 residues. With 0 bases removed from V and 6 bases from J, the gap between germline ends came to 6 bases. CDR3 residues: CASSQEQGNEQFF. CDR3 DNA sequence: TGTGCCAGCAGCCAAGAACAGGGCAATGAGCAGTTCTTC.